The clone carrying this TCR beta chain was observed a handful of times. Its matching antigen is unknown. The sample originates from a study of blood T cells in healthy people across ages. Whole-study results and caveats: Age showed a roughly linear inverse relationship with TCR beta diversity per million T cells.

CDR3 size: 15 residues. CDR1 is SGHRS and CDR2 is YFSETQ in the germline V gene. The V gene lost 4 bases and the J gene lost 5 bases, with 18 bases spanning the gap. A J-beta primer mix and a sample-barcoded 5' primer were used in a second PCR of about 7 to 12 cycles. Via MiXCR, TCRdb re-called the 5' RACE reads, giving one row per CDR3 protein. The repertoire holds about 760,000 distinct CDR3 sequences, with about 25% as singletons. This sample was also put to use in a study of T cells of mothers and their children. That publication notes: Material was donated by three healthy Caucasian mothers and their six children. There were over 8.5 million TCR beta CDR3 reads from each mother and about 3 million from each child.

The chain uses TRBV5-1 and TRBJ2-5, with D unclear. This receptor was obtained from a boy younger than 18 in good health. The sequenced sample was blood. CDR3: CASSETSQTPETQYF. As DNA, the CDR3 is TGCGCCAGCAGCGAGACCAGCCAGACCCCCGAGACCCAGTACTTC.